The clone carrying this T cell receptor beta chain was seen more than once but under ten times. Its antigen remains unidentified. Alongside a J-beta primer mix, a sample-barcoded 5' primer served in a second PCR lasting about 7 to 12 cycles. TCRdb re-called the 5' RACE reads with MiXCR, one entry per CDR3 protein. The data hold around 1,700,000 distinct CDR3 sequences, with about 28% observed a single time. The data were taken from a study of blood T cells in healthy people across ages. The wider study: Roughly one uniquely barcoded beta molecule per two T cells was captured.

Study-wide results and caveats: It was not known whether donors were CMV positive (a possible confounder of expanded clonotype changes). Diversity estimates from one million T cells were considered underestimates. Because sorting was not performed, PBMCs prevented conclusive naive versus antigen-experienced comparison.

This CDR3 has 18 residues. Germline V gives CDR1 MNHEY, CDR2 SVGAGI. The V end was cut by 3 bases, the J end by 6 bases, with 26 bases between. The V and J genes are TRBV6-5 and TRBJ1-1; TRBD1 might be the D (6 bases). The sample consisted of blood. The sequence was obtained from a woman under 40 in good health. CDR3 sequence reads: CASSYLNQGTPVGSEAFF. DNA for the CDR3: TGTGCCAGCAGTTATCTAAATCAGGGGACACCCGTTGGGTCTGAAGCTTTCTTT.